Below are 15 T cell receptor beta chains sequenced from a single sample in a study of blood T cell repertoires in COVID-19. The table came from immunoSEQ multiplex PCR; TCRdb's copy has only in-frame clones and leaves some out. The data show more than 100,000 clones, with roughly nine tenths seen just once and approximately 3% held by the top ten. The specimen was peripheral blood. The source is a man aged 45-65 years in a cohort sampled during active COVID-19.

J is TRBJ1-2 and V is TRBV28, with D hard to call. In germline, CDR1 is MDHEN, CDR2 SYDVKM. Trimming cost V 6 bases and J 5 bases, with 10 bases left between them. The CDR3 consists of 12 residues. The CDR3: CASRAGVYGYTF. Written as DNA, the CDR3 is TGTGCCAGCAGAGCCGGGGTATATGGCTACACCTTC.

This clone has just a few counts. The chain uses TRBV7-9 and TRBJ1-6; possibly TRBD1 for D (5 bases). The CDR3 consists of 15 residues. The germline CDR1 and CDR2 sequences are SEHNR and FQNEAQ (reference sequence). Trimming pared 1 base from V and 3 bases from J, leaving 7 bases between. The CDR3 reads CASSLGRVYNSPLHF. The DNA for the CDR3 is TGTGCCAGCAGCTTAGGCAGGGTCTATAATTCACCCCTCCACTTT.

DNA for the CDR3: TGTGCCAGCAGTTACAGACCGGGACAGGGAAATTCACCCCTCCACTTT. This codes for CASSYRPGQGNSPLHF. J is TRBJ1-6 and V is TRBV6-5; 9 bases are shared with TRBD1. Germline V CDR1 and CDR2: MNHEY, SVGAGI. The CDR3 spans 16 residues. The V gene end was trimmed by 2 bases and the J gene end by 7 bases; junction bases not matched to a gene: 6.

The chain joins TRBV7-2 to TRBJ2-5; 11 nucleotides match TRBD2. The germline V gene has CDR1 SGHTA and CDR2 FQGNSA. This CDR3 is 16 amino acids long. V shed 7 bases, J shed 2 bases, and the junction held 9 bases outside the gene matches. The CDR3 here is CASTPLAGGGQETQYF. CDR3 in DNA: TGTGCCAGCACACCTCTAGCGGGGGGTGGACAAGAGACCCAGTACTTC.

This clone was counted a single time. The chain carries TRBV5-1 and TRBJ2-1; D possibly corresponds to TRBD2 (6 bases). CDR1 and CDR2 (germline): SGHRS, YFSETQ. V was pared by 1 base and J by 8 bases, with 31 bases between. This CDR3 has 20 amino acids. As DNA, the CDR3 is TGCGCCAGCAGCTTGAATCCGGGGCCCCCGGGGGTGGTCCCCGCCGATGAGCAGTTCTTC. This translates into CASSLNPGPPGVVPADEQFF.

The chain is built from TRBV4-2 and TRBJ1-2; no firm D call. Germline CDR1 LGHNA, CDR2 YNFKEQ. Trimming cost V 4 bases and J 8 bases, with 17 bases left between them. The CDR3 extends over 14 amino acids. CDR3 nucleotides: TGTGCCAGCAGCCCTCTTACCGGGGATCAGGGCTACACCTTC. Amino acid sequence: CASSPLTGDQGYTF.

The V call is TRBV6-2 or TRBV6-3, the J call TRBJ1-1; TRBD1 matches 8 bases. The ends lost 2 bases at V and 10 bases at J; junction bases unmatched: 3. CDR1 and CDR2 (germline): MNHEY, SVGEGT. The CDR3 covers 12 residues. The CDR3 region has the DNA TGTGCCAGCAGTTACGGCAGGGGGCCAGCTTTCTTT. This encodes CASSYGRGPAFF.

The chain uses TRBV6-5 and TRBJ1-5; 7 bases match TRBD1. Trimming took 4 bases from V and 4 from J; bases not matched to a gene: 7. Germline values: CDR1 MNHEY, CDR2 SVGAGI. The CDR3 spans 15 residues. CDR3 amino acids: CASSSGDRVNQPQHF. The CDR3 DNA follows: TGTGCCAGCAGTTCCGGTGACAGGGTTAATCAGCCCCAGCATTTT.

The J gene is TRBJ2-5, the V gene TRBV3-1 (or the pseudogene TRBV3-2); weak D call: TRBD2 (5 bases). Germline CDR1 is LGHDT and CDR2 is YNNKEL (reference sequence). The CDR3 loop spans 14 amino acids. V lost 1 base to trimming and J lost 4 bases, with 10 bases between them. CDR3 amino acids: CASSQAPGGETQYF. CDR3 in DNA: TGTGCCAGCAGCCAAGCCCCCGGAGGAGAGACCCAGTACTTC.

V usage is TRBV6-6 and J usage is TRBJ2-4; TRBD1 might be the D (6 bases). The CDR3 consists of 16 residues. The germline V gene has CDR1 MNHNY and CDR2 SVGAGI (reference sequence). V was trimmed by 2 bases and J by 0 bases, leaving 11 bases between them. DNA for the CDR3: TGTGCCAGCAGTTACCCGGGGACATTAGCCAAAAACATTCAGTACTTC. This translates into CASSYPGTLAKNIQYF.

The chain combines TRBV27 with TRBJ2-1; 12 nucleotides agree with TRBD2. This CDR3 is built from 15 residues. Germline loops: CDR1 MNHEY, CDR2 SMNVEV (reference sequence). The V gene end was trimmed by 3 bases and the J gene end by 9 bases; junction bases not matched to a gene: 6. In DNA form, the CDR3 reads TGTGCCAGCAGTTTGCTAGCGGGGGGGCGGGGTGAGCAGTTCTTC. It yields the protein CASSLLAGGRGEQFF.

The rearrangement links TRBV28 to TRBJ2-1; no reliable D call. With 6 bases removed from V and 3 bases from J, the gap between germline ends came to 6 bases. From germline, CDR1 is MDHEN and CDR2 SYDVKM. The CDR3 is made up of 12 amino acids. The CDR3: CASSIGYNEQFF. CDR3 DNA sequence: TGTGCCAGCAGCATCGGCTACAATGAGCAGTTCTTC.

V usage is TRBV12-5 and J usage is TRBJ2-7; D is possibly TRBD2 (6 bases). This CDR3 contains 11 residues. Germline CDR1 reads LGHNT; CDR2 reads FRNRAP. V was cut by 5 bases and J by 7 bases, with 9 bases left in between. Written as DNA, the CDR3 is TGTGCTAGTGGTCCGGGGGAGGAGCAGTACTTC. Amino acids: CASGPGEEQYF.

The V gene is TRBV18, the J gene TRBJ2-1; 7 bases line up with TRBD1. The CDR3 covers 16 residues. Germline lookup yields CDR1 KGHSH and CDR2 LQKENI. Losses at the gene ends were 3 bases for V and 3 bases for J; bases not matched to a gene: 8. DNA for the CDR3: TGTGCCAGCTCACCGCGACAGGGAATTCGCTACAATGAGCAGTTCTTC. Translating gives CASSPRQGIRYNEQFF.

This chain joins TRBV5-6 and TRBJ2-3; 10 bases match TRBD1. This CDR3 spans 16 amino acids. Germline CDR1 and CDR2: SGHDT and YYEEEE. V lost 2 bases and J lost 4; bases outside the gene matches: 7. Written as DNA, the CDR3 is TGTGCCAGCAGCTTTTTCGGGACAGGGGTTTCAGATACGCAGTATTTT. Translation: CASSFFGTGVSDTQYF.